This paragraph reports one T cell receptor beta chain. The data were taken from a study of blood T cell repertoires in COVID-19. Study background: Sources were T cells, B-cell-depleted T cells, or PBMCs; the material itself was cDNA or gDNA.

This CDR3 contains 13 residues. Trimming removed 10 bases from V and 5 bases from J; junction bases left unmatched: 4. Germline V gene lookup returns CDR1 MNHEY and CDR2 SVGAGI. Assay: immunoSEQ multiplex PCR; the TCRdb copy retains only in-frame clones and omits some. Found here are 95,000 to 150,000 clones, roughly nine tenths of them singletons; the top ten hold about 27%. The chain links TRBV6-5 to TRBJ2-3, with 12 nucleotides matching TRBD2. The clonotype was recovered from a man aged 70 or older with active or convalescent COVID-19. The sample comprised peripheral blood. The CDR3 spells CATRTSGKDTQYF. CDR3 in DNA: TGTGCCACCCGGACTAGCGGGAAAGATACGCAGTATTTT.